One and the same sample provided the 30 T cell receptor beta chains below, sequenced in a study of blood T cell repertoires in COVID-19. Sequencing was performed with immunoSEQ multiplex PCR; in TCRdb, only in-frame clones are kept and a portion is missing. The table records about 250,000 clones, roughly nine tenths of them present only once. The sequencing input was peripheral blood. These receptors were collected from a woman aged 60-75 years who had recovered from COVID-19.

With regard to this clone: At one end, the junction sequence differs from germline, possibly due to a read error. V usage is TRBV28 and J usage is TRBJ1-5, with TRBD1 matching 10 bases. CDR1 is MDHEN and CDR2 is SYDVKM in the germline V gene. There are 19 residues in the CDR3. CDR3 sequence: CASILSPGQGTDSNQPQHF. The DNA for the CDR3 is TGTGCCAGCATTTTAAGTCCGGGACAGGGGACTGATAGCAATCAGCCCCAGCATTTT.

The chain employs TRBV28 and TRBJ2-7; TRBD1 matches 10 bases. With V trimmed by 3 bases and J by 3 bases, 14 bases remained unmatched. The CDR3 covers 18 residues. CDR1 is MDHEN and CDR2 is SYDVKM in the germline V gene. The CDR3 loop reads CASSLGVYFGTGDYEQYF. The CDR3 DNA reads TGTGCCAGCAGTTTGGGGGTCTATTTTGGGACAGGGGACTACGAGCAGTACTTC.

The chain joins TRBV3-1 (or the pseudogene TRBV3-2) to TRBJ2-3; D is ambiguous. The CDR3 is 13 residues long. V lost 0 bases to trimming and J lost 12 bases, with 13 bases between them. Germline V gives CDR1 LGHDT, CDR2 YNNKEL (reference sequence). The CDR3, as DNA: TGTGCCAGCAGCCAAGATCGGTTGGGCCCCCAGTATTTT. It translates to CASSQDRLGPQYF.

The rearrangement links TRBV9 to TRBJ2-3, with 15 bases fitting TRBD2. The CDR3 is made up of 19 amino acids. V gave up 4 bases and J gave up 4 bases; unmatched junction bases: 13. The germline gives CDR1 SGDLS, CDR2 YYNGEE. CDR3 sequence: CASSPRIGTSGGPADTQYF. CDR3 nucleotide sequence: TGTGCCAGCAGCCCAAGAATAGGGACTAGCGGGGGGCCGGCAGATACGCAGTATTTT.

The V gene is TRBV18, the J gene TRBJ1-5; 8 bases match TRBD1. Losses at the gene ends were 10 bases for V and 3 bases for J; bases not matched to a gene: 8. The CDR3 is 14 amino acids. Germline V gives CDR1 KGHSH, CDR2 LQKENI. This CDR3 is CATAQGGVNQPQHF. DNA for the CDR3: TGTGCCACCGCACAGGGGGGGGTCAATCAGCCCCAGCATTTT.

The chain links TRBV11-2 to TRBJ2-5; 8 bases map to TRBD1. Per the germline V gene, CDR1 is SGHAT and CDR2 is FQNNGV. This CDR3 is built from 14 residues. J was trimmed by 5 bases and V by 4 bases; bases with no gene match: 6. Written as DNA, the CDR3 is TGTGCCAGCAGCTCCAGGGGGCCGGGGGAGACCCAGTACTTC. This encodes CASSSRGPGETQYF.

CDR3 sequence (DNA): TGTGCCAGCAAGGGGGCCTACGGCGGGCCGTCGGGAGATACGCAGTATTTT. Translating gives CASKGAYGGPSGDTQYF. This chain joins TRBV14 and TRBJ2-3, with TRBD1 matching over 7 bases. The CDR3 runs to 17 residues. V dropped 7 bases and J dropped 5; count of bases not matched to a gene: 18. From germline, CDR1 is SGHDN and CDR2 FVKESK.

The rearrangement uses TRBV7-3 and TRBJ2-1; D unclear. Germline assignment: CDR1 SGHTA and CDR2 FQGTGA. V dropped 5 bases and J dropped 12 bases, with 17 bases sitting between them. CDR3 size: 13 residues. CDR3 sequence (DNA): TGTGCCAGCAGCCTCCGCGGAGCGCAAGGGCAGTTCTTC. Translating it yields CASSLRGAQGQFF.

The chain recombines TRBV9 with TRBJ1-3, with D maybe TRBD1 (5 bases). The CDR3 runs 16 residues. The V gene lost 0 bases and the J gene lost 0 bases, with 10 bases spanning the gap. Per germline, CDR1 SGDLS and CDR2 YYNGEE. DNA of the CDR3: TGTGCCAGCAGCGTAGATGGGGGGTACTCTGGAAACACCATATATTTT. This gives the protein CASSVDGGYSGNTIYF.

Written as DNA, the CDR3 is TGTGCCAGCAGCCCCCCGGACAGGGGGCGGACCGGGGAGCTGTTTTTT. This codes for CASSPPDRGRTGELFF. The rearrangement links TRBV5-4 to TRBJ2-2; the match to TRBD1 covers 11 bases. Germline V gene data show CDR1 as SGHNT and CDR2 as YYREEE (reference sequence). Unmatched junction bases numbered 7, after V lost 4 bases and J lost 5 bases. The length of the CDR3 is 16 residues.

This chain joins TRBV2 and TRBJ2-5; D may be TRBD1 (5 bases). CDR3 length equals 13 residues. CDR1 and CDR2 from the germline V gene are SNHLY and FYNNEI. Trimming took 4 bases from V and 4 from J, leaving 10 bases between them. Here the CDR3 reads CASSGVTGETQYF. The CDR3 DNA sequence: TGTGCCAGCAGTGGGGTTACAGGAGAGACCCAGTACTTC.

The V call is TRBV13, the J call TRBJ2-1; 7 bases agree with TRBD1. CDR1 and CDR2 from the germline V gene are PRHDT and FYEKMQ (reference sequence). Trimming at V came to 0 bases and at J to 9 bases, leaving 17 bases not matched to a gene. There are 18 residues in the CDR3. The CDR3: CASSLGVAVRGSGSEQFF. The CDR3 region has the DNA TGTGCCAGCAGCTTAGGAGTTGCGGTCAGGGGGAGTGGGAGTGAGCAGTTCTTC.

This clone was counted between two and nine times. This chain joins TRBV2 and TRBJ1-2; D call uncertain. V was cut by 2 bases and J by 7 bases, with 14 bases left in between. This CDR3 has 14 amino acids. The germline gives CDR1 SNHLY, CDR2 FYNNEI. CDR3 sequence reads: CASSERLSPPGYTF. The CDR3 coding sequence is TGTGCCAGCAGTGAAAGACTGAGCCCGCCTGGCTACACCTTC.

V and J are TRBV27 and TRBJ2-7; no definite D call. CDR3 length: 10 amino acids. CDR1 and CDR2 from the germline V gene are MNHEY and SMNVEV (reference sequence). Trimming pared 7 bases from V and 7 bases from J, leaving 8 bases between. The CDR3 sequence: CASTNLEQYF. The CDR3 DNA reads as TGTGCCAGCACCAACTTGGAGCAGTACTTC.

The chain employs TRBV3-1 (or the pseudogene TRBV3-2) and TRBJ2-7, with 8 bases matching TRBD2. The CDR3 spans 19 residues. Trimming cost V 2 bases and J 3 bases; bases outside gene matches: 18. Germline loops: CDR1 LGHDT, CDR2 YNNKEL (reference sequence). CDR3 coding DNA: TGTGCCAGCAGCCAAAGGCCTGGAGAAGCGGGGGACTTTTTCTACGAGCAGTACTTC. Residues: CASSQRPGEAGDFFYEQYF.

The chain combines TRBV27 with TRBJ1-6, with 7 bases fitting TRBD1. Looked up from germline, CDR1 is MNHEY and CDR2 is SMNVEV (reference sequence). CDR3 size: 16 residues. J gave up 10 bases and V 7 bases, and 16 bases lay outside the gene matches. CDR3 bases: TGTGCCAGCAACCCGATACTACAGGGGCGGAGATCACCCCTCCACTTT. Encoded protein: CASNPILQGRRSPLHF.

The J gene is TRBJ2-7, the V gene TRBV5-1; tentative D call: TRBD2 (6 bases). With 4 bases removed from V and 0 bases from J, the gap between germline ends came to 11 bases. This CDR3 region has 14 residues. The V gene's germline CDR1 is SGHRS and CDR2 YFSETQ. The CDR3 nucleotides are TGCGCCAGCAGCCAGGACGGGAGCTCCTACGAGCAGTACTTC. Protein sequence: CASSQDGSSYEQYF.

This chain connects TRBV12-3 or TRBV12-4 to TRBJ1-2; possible D gene TRBD1, 6 bases. V dropped 5 bases and J dropped 9 bases, with 13 bases sitting between them. This CDR3 contains 12 residues. The CDR3 DNA sequence: TGTGCCAGCAGTCAAGGAGACAGGCGCTACACCTTC. Its protein is CASSQGDRRYTF.

The chain recombines TRBV6-6 with TRBJ1-1; D unclear. This CDR3 contains 14 residues. Germline V gene lookup returns CDR1 MNHNY and CDR2 SVGAGI (reference sequence). V lost 0 bases to trimming and J lost 7 bases, with 12 bases between them. The CDR3 DNA follows: TGTGCCAGCAGTTACTCGACAACGGCCGGTGAAGCTTTCTTT. Translated, it gives CASSYSTTAGEAFF.

This clone has just a few counts. The J gene is TRBJ1-2, the V gene TRBV19; D perhaps matches TRBD1 (5 bases). Germline values: CDR1 LNHDA, CDR2 SQIVND (reference sequence). The CDR3 sequence is 12 residues long. Trimming shortened V by 10 bases and J by 4 bases, and 13 bases separated the two germline ends. The CDR3 loop is CATTGSLYGYTF. CDR3 nucleotides: TGTGCCACCACAGGCAGCCTCTATGGCTACACCTTC.

The V gene is TRBV19, the J gene TRBJ1-5; the D is unclear. This CDR3 is 14 amino acids long. V gave up 10 bases and J gave up 0 bases, with 13 bases separating them. CDR1 is LNHDA, CDR2 SQIVND, per germline (reference sequence). The CDR3 region has the DNA TGTGCCACAACTCTCCGTGATAGCAATCAGCCCCAGCATTTT. Translating it yields CATTLRDSNQPQHF.

The chain recombines TRBV4-3 with TRBJ2-3; D perhaps matches TRBD2 (6 bases). This CDR3 contains 14 residues. Germline values: CDR1 LGHNA, CDR2 YSLEER. V was trimmed by 4 bases and J by 4 bases, leaving 12 bases between them. The CDR3 here is CASSREALADTQYF. The CDR3 DNA follows: TGCGCCAGCAGCCGGGAGGCTTTAGCAGATACGCAGTATTTT.

The J gene is TRBJ2-2, the V gene TRBV7-2; TRBD1 agrees at 9 bases. CDR3 length equals 16 residues. From germline, CDR1 is SGHTA and CDR2 FQGNSA. Trimming at V came to 4 bases and at J to 1 base, leaving 4 bases not matched to a gene. Written as DNA, the CDR3 is TGTGCCAGCAGCTATAAGGGACAGGGGAACACCGGGGAGCTGTTTTTT. This sequence encodes CASSYKGQGNTGELFF.

The J gene is TRBJ2-2, the V gene TRBV28; D call uncertain. Trimming took 2 bases from V and 4 from J, leaving 17 bases between them. Germline V gene data show CDR1 as MDHEN and CDR2 as SYDVKM. The CDR3 has 17 amino acids. The CDR3 nucleotides read TGTGCCAGCAGTTTAGGGTCTGACCGACGAGGCACCGGGGAGCTGTTTTTT. It is translated as CASSLGSDRRGTGELFF.

The chain couples TRBV12-3 or TRBV12-4 to TRBJ1-3; D remains unclear. V was clipped by 3 bases and J by 2 bases, with 5 bases between them. CDR3 size: 13 residues. The CDR3 DNA reads TGTGCCAGCAGTTTCGGGGCTGGAAACACCATATATTTT. Its protein product is CASSFGAGNTIYF.

J is TRBJ1-2 and V is TRBV29-1; D remains unclear. CDR1 is SQVTM, CDR2 ANQGSEA, per germline. Trimming took 3 bases from V and 7 from J, leaving 6 bases between them. The CDR3 is 10 amino acids. The CDR3 loop reads CSVDEGGYTF. CDR3 DNA sequence: TGCAGCGTTGATGAGGGTGGCTACACCTTC.

The rearrangement links TRBV7-2 to TRBJ2-7; 7 positions agree with TRBD1. Germline trimming cut 0 bases from V and 5 bases from J; bases unmatched to any gene: 7. In germline, CDR1 is SGHTA, CDR2 FQGNSA. The CDR3 contains 15 residues. In DNA, the CDR3 is TGTGCCAGCAGCTTAGCACAGGGGTTTATGGACGAGCAGTACTTC. The encoded protein is CASSLAQGFMDEQYF. Combining the CDR3 with reference TRBV7-2 and TRBJ2-7 gives the whole variable domain GAGVSQSPSNKVTEKGKDVELRCDPISGHTALYWYRQSLGQGLEFLIYFQGNSAPDKSGLPSDRFSAERTGGSVSTLTIQRTQQEDSAVYLCASSLAQGFMDEQYFGPGTRLTVT.

This clone was found once. This chain connects TRBV5-5 to TRBJ2-7; a weak D match, TRBD2 (6 bases). V lost 4 bases and J lost 3, with 17 bases in between. This CDR3 region has 15 residues. In germline, CDR1 is SGHKS, CDR2 YYEKEE (reference sequence). CDR3 in DNA: TGTGCCAGCAGCGGGGACGCGGGGTTGGACTACGAGCAGTACTTC. Translating gives CASSGDAGLDYEQYF.

The CDR3 nucleotides are TGTGCCAGCTCACCAAGGACAGGGGATGGCTACACCTTC. It specifies CASSPRTGDGYTF. The chain combines TRBV18 with TRBJ1-2; 9 positions match TRBD1. Germline lookup yields CDR1 KGHSH and CDR2 LQKENI. The V and J ends lost 2 bases and 6 bases, in that order; junction bases with no gene match: 1. The CDR3 contains 13 residues.

This chain joins TRBV7-9 and TRBJ1-4; no clear D. The CDR3 covers 14 residues. Germline CDR1 and CDR2: SEHNR and FQNEAQ (reference sequence). Trimming removed 4 bases at V and 2 bases at J, with 8 bases between. CDR3 bases: TGTGCCAGCAGCTCCTCGGGGACTAATGAAAAACTGTTTTTT. Protein sequence: CASSSSGTNEKLFF.